These 26 T cell receptor beta chains were sequenced from one sample in a study of response to subunit inactivated influenza vaccine. Via MiXCR, TCRdb re-called the RT-PCR reads, giving one row per CDR3 protein. The repertoire holds about 780,000 distinct CDR3 sequences, with around 18% as singletons. Source: PBMCs from blood, taken roughly 5 days after vaccination. The receptors stem from a middle-aged man who received an inactivated influenza vaccine.

The chain links TRBV20-1 to TRBJ2-3; 7 bases map to TRBD2. The CDR3 sequence is 15 residues long. J lost 2 bases, V lost 6 bases, and 11 bases had no gene match. Germline lookup yields CDR1 DFQATT and CDR2 SNEGSKA (reference sequence). CDR3 in amino acids: CSAIRLARTTDTQYF. In DNA, the CDR3 is TGCAGTGCCATTAGACTAGCACGGACCACAGATACGCAGTATTTT.

The sample holds a few counts of this clonotype. The chain carries TRBV6-5 and TRBJ2-1; D assignment may be TRBD1 or TRBD2 (5 bases each). Between the trimmed V and J ends, which lost 4 bases and 4 bases, there was a span of 20 bases. Germline V gene data show CDR1 as MNHEY and CDR2 as SVGAGI. CDR3 length equals 17 residues. The CDR3 DNA follows: TGTGCCAGCAGTTGGGCTGTGGGGGTAACAAAGTACAATGAGCAGTTCTTC. This encodes CASSWAVGVTKYNEQFF.

This clonotype was picked up a small number of times. This chain connects TRBV5-6 to TRBJ2-1, with D possibly called TRBD1 or TRBD2 (6 bases each). Germline V gene lookup returns CDR1 SGHDT and CDR2 YYEEEE. Trimming left V 4 bases short and J 0 bases short, with 17 bases between. This CDR3 comprises 17 residues. The CDR3 nucleotides are TGTGCCAGCAGCCCCTATTGGGGGGCCGGCTCCTACAATGAGCAGTTCTTC. Amino acid sequence: CASSPYWGAGSYNEQFF.

J is TRBJ1-2 and V is TRBV4-2; D uncertain. CDR1 and CDR2 from the germline V gene are LGHNA and YNFKEQ. Trimming shortened V by 2 bases and J by 0 bases, and 7 bases separated the two germline ends. This CDR3 contains 14 residues. The CDR3 is CASSQPSSNYGYTF. The CDR3 region has the DNA TGTGCCAGCAGCCAACCCAGCTCTAACTATGGCTACACCTTC.

The chain has TRBV5-1 and TRBJ1-1; D not certain. This CDR3 has 14 amino acids. Trimming shortened V by 4 bases and J by 2 bases, and 12 bases separated the two germline ends. Germline V CDR1 and CDR2: SGHRS, YFSETQ. The CDR3 loop is CASSRALGNTEAFF. In DNA form, the CDR3 reads TGCGCCAGCAGCCGAGCCTTAGGAAACACTGAAGCTTTCTTT.

The table lists this clonotype with a few counts. This sequence joins TRBV7-9 and TRBJ1-4, with a possible D match to TRBD1 (5 bases). This CDR3 is 15 amino acids long. Trimming left V 1 base short and J 7 bases short, with 13 bases between. Germline CDR1 SEHNR, CDR2 FQNEAQ (reference sequence). The CDR3 sequence: CASSLGGAGGEKLFF. Written as DNA, the CDR3 is TGTGCCAGCAGCTTAGGAGGGGCAGGAGGTGAAAAACTGTTTTTT.

The genes are TRBV12-3 or TRBV12-4 and TRBJ1-4; possible D gene TRBD1, 5 bases. The CDR3 contains 12 residues. V was pared by 7 bases and J by 10 bases, with 13 bases between. The CDR3 region has the DNA TGTGCCAGCATTGGGGCCGGGGGAAAACTGTTTTTT. This sequence encodes CASIGAGGKLFF.

This clonotype was found many times. The chain combines TRBV6-5 with TRBJ1-4; D is possibly TRBD1 (5 bases). CDR1 and CDR2 from the germline V gene are MNHEY and SVGAGI. Trimming pared 8 bases from V and 7 bases from J, leaving 11 bases between. CDR3 length: 12 residues. CDR3 residues: CASGGGPEKLFF. The CDR3 coding sequence is TGTGCCAGCGGGGGGGGACCTGAAAAACTGTTTTTT.

The chain recombines TRBV5-1 with TRBJ1-1; D is undetermined. Germline loops: CDR1 SGHRS, CDR2 YFSETQ. Trimming took off 5 bases at V and 5 bases at J, with 16 bases between the two ends. The CDR3 spans 14 residues. DNA of the CDR3: TGCGCCAGCAGACAAGCCTATCGTAGAACTGAAGCTTTCTTT. As protein: CASRQAYRRTEAFF.

This clonotype came up many times. This chain uses TRBV12-3 or TRBV12-4 with TRBJ2-2; 7 bases map to TRBD1. CDR3 length: 14 residues. The ends lost 6 bases at V and 7 bases at J; junction bases unmatched: 8. CDR3 amino acids: CASRPTGNVGELFF. DNA of the CDR3: TGTGCCAGCAGGCCGACAGGGAATGTCGGGGAGCTGTTTTTT.

This chain links TRBV5-1 with TRBJ1-1; weak D call: TRBD1 (5 bases). The V and J ends lost 4 bases and 10 bases respectively, with 20 bases between them. Germline V gene sequence: CDR1 SGHRS, CDR2 YFSETQ. CDR3 length: 14 residues. The CDR3 bases are TGCGCCAGCAGCCCCTGGGAAGGCGTACAGGTAGCTTTCTTT. This translates into CASSPWEGVQVAFF.

The chain carries TRBV4-3 and TRBJ2-1; no definite D call. This CDR3 is 17 amino acids long. The V gene lost 0 bases and the J gene lost 0 bases, with 12 bases spanning the gap. The germline V gene encodes CDR1 LGHNA and CDR2 YSLEER. CDR3 coding DNA: TGCGCCAGCAGCCAAGATCTTAGTAGTAGCTCCTACAATGAGCAGTTCTTC. Translated: CASSQDLSSSSYNEQFF.

In this sample, this clonotype turned up a few times. This CDR3 is CSARWGHSNQPQHF. CDR3 DNA sequence: TGCAGTGCTAGGTGGGGGCATAGCAATCAGCCCCAGCATTTT. V usage is TRBV20-1 and J usage is TRBJ1-5; tentatively, D is TRBD1 (6 bases). Germline V gene sequence: CDR1 DFQATT, CDR2 SNEGSKA (reference sequence). This CDR3 is built from 14 residues. The ends were cut back, 3 bases at V and 0 bases at J, with 9 bases in the middle.

This clonotype was found a few times. The rearrangement uses TRBV6-2 or TRBV6-3 and TRBJ2-2, with TRBD2 matching 9 bases. CDR1 and CDR2 from the germline V gene are MNHEY and SVGEGT. The J segment lost 5 bases and the V segment lost 6 bases, leaving 7 bases of the junction unmatched. This CDR3 has 15 amino acids. CDR3 sequence reads: CASRLPTSGTGELFF. CDR3 in DNA: TGTGCCAGCAGACTCCCGACTAGCGGAACCGGGGAGCTGTTTTTT.

This clonotype has more than one count but fewer than ten. The CDR3 spells CASRESGVSSYEQYF. The CDR3 DNA reads TGCGCCAGCAGGGAGTCGGGCGTGAGCTCCTACGAGCAGTACTTC. This chain joins TRBV5-1 and TRBJ2-7; D is undetermined. Germline CDR1 SGHRS, CDR2 YFSETQ. The CDR3 sequence is 15 residues long. The V gene lost 5 bases and the J gene lost 0 bases, with 15 bases spanning the gap.

This clonotype was picked up a small number of times. The chain couples TRBV9 to TRBJ2-2; 7 bases line up with TRBD1. CDR1 is SGDLS and CDR2 is YYNGEE in the germline V gene. The CDR3 length is 16 residues. Germline trimming cut 0 bases from V and 1 base from J; bases unmatched to any gene: 3. The DNA of the CDR3 is TGTGCCAGCAGCGTAGAGGGACAGCAGAACACCGGGGAGCTGTTTTTT. Its protein is CASSVEGQQNTGELFF.

This chain links TRBV28 with TRBJ2-1, with 10 bases identical to TRBD2. The CDR3 length is 14 residues. J lost 4 bases, V lost 7 bases, and 4 bases had no gene match. The germline V gene encodes CDR1 MDHEN and CDR2 SYDVKM. CDR3 loop: CASISSGGYNEQFF. Written as DNA, the CDR3 is TGTGCCAGCATATCTAGCGGGGGATACAATGAGCAGTTCTTC.

CDR3 sequence (DNA): TGTGCCACCAGTGAGCTCGGGACTAGCGGGGGCCTCGAGCAGTTCTTC. This translates into CATSELGTSGGLEQFF. The J gene is TRBJ2-1, the V gene TRBV24-1; 14 nucleotides agree with TRBD2. Germline V lookup: CDR1 KGHDR, CDR2 SFDVKD. The V and J ends lost 4 bases and 10 bases, in that order; junction bases with no gene match: 8. CDR3 size: 16 residues.

Many counts were recorded for this clonotype. J is TRBJ2-5 and V is TRBV18; possibly TRBD1 for D (6 bases). The CDR3 has 16 amino acids. The germline V gene encodes CDR1 KGHSH and CDR2 LQKENI. V shed 0 bases and J shed 6 bases, with 17 bases lying between them. The CDR3 region is CASSPPVGTGWKTQYF. The CDR3 DNA sequence: TGTGCCAGCTCACCACCGGTTGGAACAGGGTGGAAGACCCAGTACTTC.

This chain links TRBV7-9 with TRBJ1-2, with D possibly TRBD1 on 5 matching bases. With 6 bases removed from V and 7 bases from J, the gap between germline ends came to 15 bases. CDR1 and CDR2 (germline): SEHNR, FQNEAQ (reference sequence). CDR3 length equals 13 residues. CDR3 amino acids: CASRPGRAGGYTF. The DNA for the CDR3 is TGTGCCAGCAGACCAGGCAGGGCAGGTGGCTACACCTTC.

This clonotype came up a few times. The rearrangement joins TRBV12-3 or TRBV12-4 to TRBJ2-7; D ambiguous. Trimming took off 0 bases at V and 0 bases at J, with 12 bases between the two ends. This CDR3 is 16 amino acids long. Written as DNA, the CDR3 is TGTGCCAGCAGTTTAGCGCCCGCAACAGACTCCTACGAGCAGTACTTC. Its translation: CASSLAPATDSYEQYF.

J is TRBJ2-2 and V is TRBV4-3, with D possibly TRBD2 on 5 matching bases. The CDR3 spans 17 residues. The germline CDR1 and CDR2 sequences are LGHNA and YSLEER. V was clipped by 0 bases and J by 6 bases, with 17 bases between them. CDR3 nucleotide sequence: TGCGCCAGCAGCCAAGATGCGGTAGGGAGTTGGGCCGGGGAGCTGTTTTTT. Amino acid sequence: CASSQDAVGSWAGELFF.

The chain is built from TRBV7-8 and TRBJ2-2; D tentatively reads TRBD1 or TRBD2 (5 bases each). Germline V gives CDR1 SGHVS, CDR2 FQNEAQ. V lost 1 base, J lost 1 base, and 7 bases lay in between. This CDR3 is built from 15 residues. CDR3: CASSLERGNTGELFF. CDR3 DNA sequence: TGTGCCAGCAGCTTAGAGAGGGGGAACACCGGGGAGCTGTTTTTT. The full variable domain, its missing parts supplied by reference TRBV7-8 and TRBJ2-2, is GAGVSQSPRYKVAKRGQDVALRCDPISGHVSLFWYQQALGQGPEFLTYFQNEAQLDKSGLPSDRFFAERPEGSVSTLKIQRTQQEDSAVYLCASSLERGNTGELFFGEGSRLTVL.

Only a few counts were recorded for this clonotype. The chain has TRBV6-2 or TRBV6-3 and TRBJ2-7; 7 bases line up with TRBD2. Per the germline V gene, CDR1 is MNHEY and CDR2 is SVGEGT. The trim removed 9 bases at V and 2 bases at J, leaving 19 bases unmatched. The CDR3 loop spans 17 amino acids. The CDR3 here is CASNRPLGGSSTYEQYF. CDR3 DNA sequence: TGTGCCAGTAATCGACCCCTGGGCGGGAGCTCCACCTACGAGCAGTACTTC.

The J gene is TRBJ2-7, the V gene TRBV5-1; D ambiguous. Trimming took off 0 bases at V and 0 bases at J, with 13 bases between the two ends. The germline gives CDR1 SGHRS, CDR2 YFSETQ. The CDR3 length is 16 residues. The DNA for the CDR3 is TGCGCCAGCAGCTTGGCTGTAGGCTCTCACTCCTACGAGCAGTACTTC. Amino acid sequence: CASSLAVGSHSYEQYF.

About this clonotype: An end of the junction does not agree with germline; a read error may underlie this. This chain connects TRBV4-3 to TRBJ2-2; 9 bases match TRBD1. CDR3 size: 16 residues. Germline loops: CDR1 LGHNA, CDR2 YSLEER. The CDR3 here is CVSSQVGQGLAGELFF. As DNA, the CDR3 is TGCGTCAGCAGCCAAGTGGGACAGGGTTTGGCCGGGGAGCTGTTTTTT.